Listed here are 27 T cell receptor beta chains from one sample, sequenced in a study of human T cells and chemical hapten exposure. TCRdb re-analysed the RACE reads in MiXCR, keeping a single row per CDR3 protein. This table holds around 99,000 distinct CDR3 sequences, roughly 11% found once. Time point in this sample: patch test 2, 6 weeks after DPC sensitization. The treatment: therapeutic diphenylcyclopropenone sensitization with weekly scalp DPC. The sample here was whole blood, taken in connection with sensitization to the hapten diphenylcyclopropenone (DPC). Source of these receptors: a man in his forties or fifties with alopecia areata. Some clones in this sample may be carry-over from other donors' samples.

This clonotype was observed a few times. This chain links TRBV5-6 with TRBJ2-3; D call uncertain. Germline V gene lookup returns CDR1 SGHDT and CDR2 YYEEEE. The CDR3 is made up of 12 amino acids. V gave up 3 bases and J gave up 6 bases, with 8 bases separating them. The CDR3 loop reads CASSSSSDTQYF. The CDR3 DNA sequence: TGTGCCAGCAGCTCATCATCGGATACGCAGTATTTT.

This clonotype was seen at least ten times. The chain is built from TRBV4-1 and TRBJ1-1; D remains unclear. The CDR3 sequence is 13 residues long. In germline, CDR1 is MGHRA, CDR2 YSYEKL. V lost 0 bases, J lost 6 bases, and 8 bases lay in between. The CDR3 here is CASSQDGVAEAFF. The CDR3 DNA reads as TGCGCCAGCAGCCAAGATGGGGTTGCTGAAGCTTTCTTT.

This clonotype was detected a few times. The chain couples TRBV7-2 to TRBJ2-6; no clear D gene. Germline V gives CDR1 SGHTA, CDR2 FQGNSA. Trimming shortened V by 8 bases and J by 0 bases, and 17 bases separated the two germline ends. This CDR3 is built from 17 residues. The CDR3, as DNA: TGTGCCAGCGATGGCGCACCTATAAGCTCTGGGGCCAACGTCCTGACTTTC. Protein: CASDGAPISSGANVLTF.

To note about this clonotype: This may stem from a read error, because a much larger clone lies one nucleotide away. This chain uses TRBV6-5 with TRBJ1-1; no clear D. There are 14 residues in the CDR3. Looked up from germline, CDR1 is MNHEY and CDR2 is SVGAGI. The CDR3 DNA reads as TGTGCCGGCAGTTACTCTGAGAGAAACACTGAAGCTTTCTTT. This translates into CAGSYSERNTEAFF.

This clonotype occurred many times. The genes are TRBV4-3 and TRBJ1-6; no reliable D call. CDR3 length equals 16 residues. Germline-derived CDR1 and CDR2 are LGHNA and YSLEER. V gave up 0 bases and J gave up 8 bases, with 14 bases separating them. CDR3 nucleotides: TGCGCCAGCAGCCAAGATAGACGGGGAATCGATTCACCCCTCCACTTT. Amino acid sequence: CASSQDRRGIDSPLHF.

This clonotype appeared a few times. The CDR3 loop is CSVEDNGRVQAEQFF. CDR3 coding DNA: TGCAGCGTTGAAGATAACGGCAGGGTACAAGCTGAGCAGTTCTTC. V usage is TRBV29-1 and J usage is TRBJ2-1; a possible D gene is TRBD1 (5 bases). Trimming left V 0 bases short and J 9 bases short, with 18 bases between. The CDR3 covers 15 residues. Germline CDR1 reads SQVTM; CDR2 reads ANQGSEA.

Only a few counts were recorded for this clonotype. The chain employs TRBV4-3 and TRBJ2-1, with TRBD2 identical over 13 bases. Trimming removed 4 bases from V and 5 bases from J; junction bases left unmatched: 5. Germline V gives CDR1 LGHNA, CDR2 YSLEER. CDR3 length: 16 amino acids. Here the CDR3 DNA reads TGCGCCAGCAGCCCCGGGACTAGCGGGATCAACAATGAGCAGTTCTTC. Translation gives CASSPGTSGINNEQFF.

This clonotype was recorded a few times. V is TRBV20-1 and J is TRBJ2-1, with 8 bases fitting TRBD2. Germline CDR1 is DFQATT and CDR2 is SNEGSKA (reference sequence). V shed 1 base and J 5 bases; nucleotides not matched to a gene: 7. The CDR3 contains 15 residues. The CDR3 spells CSARVPSAGDNEQFF. CDR3 nucleotide sequence: TGCAGTGCTAGAGTTCCCTCAGCGGGGGACAATGAGCAGTTCTTC.

J is TRBJ2-7 and V is TRBV6-2 or TRBV6-3, with D unresolved. Trimming removed 6 bases at V and 2 bases at J, with 8 bases between. The CDR3 runs to 12 residues. CDR1 and CDR2 (germline): MNHEY, SVGEGT. CDR3 DNA: TGTGCCAGCAGATCTAACGCCTACGAGCAGTACTTC. Its protein is CASRSNAYEQYF.

This clonotype was observed a few times. The chain is built from TRBV5-5 and TRBJ2-7; 11 positions agree with TRBD1. Germline CDR1 SGHKS, CDR2 YYEKEE (reference sequence). This CDR3 has 14 amino acids. With V trimmed by 3 bases and J by 3 bases, 2 bases remained unmatched. CDR3 nucleotide sequence: TGTGCCAGCAGCTCCGGGACAGGGGGCTACGAGCAGTACGTC. It codes for CASSSGTGGYEQYV.

The V and J genes are TRBV20-1 and TRBJ2-7; 7 nucleotides agree with TRBD2. V dropped 5 bases and J dropped 2; count of bases not matched to a gene: 9. The CDR3 is 14 amino acids. Germline loops: CDR1 DFQATT, CDR2 SNEGSKA (reference sequence). The chain's CDR3 is CSAESASGPYEQYF. The CDR3 DNA is TGCAGTGCTGAGTCGGCTAGCGGACCCTACGAGCAGTACTTC.

The V gene is TRBV28, the J gene TRBJ2-1, with 10 nucleotides matching TRBD2. The trim removed 3 bases at V and 8 bases at J, leaving 16 bases unmatched. CDR1 is MDHEN, CDR2 SYDVKM, per germline. The CDR3 consists of 18 residues. CDR3 sequence (DNA): TGTGCCAGCAGTTTTAATCATCACGGGTCTAGCGGGAGATATGAGCAGTTCTTC. Its translation: CASSFNHHGSSGRYEQFF. The full variable domain, in which reference TRBV28 and TRBJ2-1 provide the parts outside the CDR3, is DVKVTQSSRYLVKRTGEKVFLECVQDMDHENMFWYRQDPGLGLRLIYFSYDVKMKEKGDIPEGYSVSREKKERFSLILESASTNQTSMYLCASSFNHHGSSGRYEQFFGPGTRLTVL.

The gene calls are TRBV6-2 or TRBV6-3 and TRBJ2-7, with unresolved D. Trimming took 4 bases from V and 4 from J, leaving 8 bases between them. This CDR3 has 12 amino acids. Germline CDR1 MNHEY, CDR2 SVGEGT. CDR3 loop: CASSSGSYEQYV. CDR3 nucleotide sequence: TGTGCCAGCAGTTCCGGCTCATACGAGCAGTACGTC.

The chain recombines TRBV28 with TRBJ2-3; 15 positions match TRBD2. The germline CDR1 and CDR2 sequences are MDHEN and SYDVKM. This CDR3 comprises 18 residues. The ends lost 4 bases at V and 1 base at J; junction bases unmatched: 6. This CDR3 reads CASSSGTSGRRGTDTQYF. The CDR3 nucleotides are TGTGCCAGCAGTTCCGGGACTAGCGGGAGGAGGGGCACAGATACGCAGTATTTT.

V and J are TRBV7-6 and TRBJ1-1; the D gene is possibly TRBD1 (6 bases). The V end was cut by 1 base, the J end by 8 bases, with 11 bases between. CDR1 is SGHVS and CDR2 is FNYEAQ in the germline V gene. This CDR3 has 13 residues. CDR3 nucleotides: TGTGCCAGCAGCTTAGGACAGGCAAGGGAAGCTTTCTTT. This encodes CASSLGQAREAFF.

The V gene is TRBV6-5, the J gene TRBJ2-7; D is undetermined. This CDR3 is built from 11 residues. Germline V gene sequence: CDR1 MNHEY, CDR2 SVGAGI. V lost 7 bases to trimming and J lost 4 bases, with 8 bases between them. The CDR3 nucleotides are TGTGCCAGCACCGACGGGTACGAGCAGTACTTC. Amino acid sequence: CASTDGYEQYF.

This clonotype showed up just a few times. The genes are TRBV7-9 and TRBJ2-3; D remains unclear. CDR3 length equals 12 residues. Between the trimmed V and J ends, which lost 5 bases and 10 bases, there was a span of 13 bases. CDR1 and CDR2 (germline): SEHNR, FQNEAQ (reference sequence). CDR3 protein: CASSPPIDAQYF. In DNA form, the CDR3 reads TGTGCCAGCAGCCCCCCGATAGACGCGCAGTATTTT.

J is TRBJ2-3 and V is TRBV5-1, with D perhaps assigned TRBD1 or TRBD2 (5 bases each). CDR3 length: 15 residues. From germline, CDR1 is SGHRS and CDR2 YFSETQ. The V end lost 6 bases, the J end lost 4 bases, and 18 bases lay between the germline ends. The CDR3 bases are TGCGCCAGCAATTCCGGGTCGGGGCTCCCAGATACGCAGTATTTT. It yields the protein CASNSGSGLPDTQYF.

This clonotype has at least ten counts. The chain has TRBV30 and TRBJ1-5; D not certain. Germline V lookup: CDR1 GTSNPN, CDR2 SVGIG (reference sequence). Trimming took off 0 bases at V and 11 bases at J, with 8 bases between the two ends. The CDR3 totals 11 residues. The CDR3 DNA reads as TGTGCCTGGAGTGTAAAGGAGACCCAGCATTTT. Translated: CAWSVKETQHF.

The table lists this clonotype with a few counts. The chain is built from TRBV7-2 and TRBJ1-6; 7 bases agree with TRBD1. Germline loops: CDR1 SGHTA, CDR2 FQGNSA. The length of the CDR3 is 15 residues. J was trimmed by 14 bases and V by 1 base; bases with no gene match: 11. The CDR3 DNA is TGTGCCAGCAGCTTAGGGGACAGCCCTCTCCAGGCCCTCCACTTT. This translates into CASSLGDSPLQALHF.

V and J are TRBV30 and TRBJ2-1; D may be TRBD1 (6 bases). The V gene lost 3 bases and the J gene lost 15 bases, with 15 bases spanning the gap. The CDR3 totals 11 residues. Per the germline V gene, CDR1 is GTSNPN and CDR2 is SVGIG (reference sequence). CDR3 DNA: TGTGCCTGGAGCCTTCTGGGGGCATGGTTCTTC. Its protein is CAWSLLGAWFF. The whole variable domain, filled in from reference TRBV30 and TRBJ2-1, reads SQTIHQWPATLVQPVGSPLSLECTVEGTSNPNLYWYRQAAGRGLQLLFYSVGIGQISSEVPQNLSASRPQDRQFILSSKKLLLSDSGFYLCAWSLLGAWFFGPGTRLTVL.

This clonotype has ten or more counts. The chain links TRBV7-2 to TRBJ2-3; D is perhaps TRBD1 (6 bases). Looked up from germline, CDR1 is SGHTA and CDR2 is FQGNSA. Trimming removed 5 bases at V and 0 bases at J, with 12 bases between. This CDR3 is 15 amino acids long. The CDR3 DNA follows: TGTGCCAGCAGCCCCGGGACACCTAGCACAGATACGCAGTATTTT. Translated, it gives CASSPGTPSTDTQYF.

This sequence joins TRBV29-1 and TRBJ2-1, with 9 bases identical to TRBD1. The trim removed 7 bases at V and 7 bases at J, leaving 11 bases unmatched. In germline, CDR1 is SQVTM, CDR2 ANQGSEA. The CDR3 loop spans 14 amino acids. CDR3 protein: CSADFGQGRNEQFF. CDR3 nucleotides: TGCAGCGCTGACTTTGGACAGGGGAGAAATGAGCAGTTCTTC.

This chain connects TRBV12-3 or TRBV12-4 to TRBJ2-7, with 9 positions matching TRBD1. After removal of 5 bases from V and 1 base from J, the junction contained 6 bases not matched to a gene. The CDR3 length is 15 residues. The CDR3 sequence is CASSPQGAGSYEQYV. The CDR3 region has the DNA TGTGCCAGCAGTCCACAGGGGGCCGGATCCTACGAGCAGTACGTC.

This clonotype was seen a few times. The gene calls are TRBV7-9 and TRBJ2-5, with a tentative D call TRBD2 (5 bases). This CDR3 comprises 13 residues. Per germline, CDR1 SEHNR and CDR2 FQNEAQ (reference sequence). The V end was cut by 5 bases, the J end by 3 bases, with 10 bases between. The DNA for the CDR3 is TGTGCCAGCAGCAAGCGGACCGAAGAGACCCAGTACTTC. Translated: CASSKRTEETQYF.

This clonotype was counted ten times or more. The V and J genes are TRBV27 and TRBJ2-7; 8 nucleotides line up with TRBD2. J was trimmed by 2 bases and V by 3 bases; bases with no gene match: 3. Germline CDR1 is MNHEY and CDR2 is SMNVEV (reference sequence). The CDR3 extends over 14 amino acids. Here the CDR3 reads CASSFSSGPYEQYF. Here the CDR3 DNA reads TGTGCCAGCAGTTTTTCTAGCGGGCCCTACGAGCAGTACTTC.

The chain is built from TRBV28 and TRBJ2-2; D remains unclear. The CDR3 has 14 residues. The germline gives CDR1 MDHEN, CDR2 SYDVKM. V dropped 5 bases and J dropped 7 bases, with 14 bases sitting between them. The CDR3 region has the DNA TGTGCCAGCAGTCCCAGCCCGGTGGGCGGGGAGCTGTTTTTT. Encoded protein: CASSPSPVGGELFF.